This TCR beta chain is drawn from a study of cytomegalovirus exposure and HLA in healthy donors. Findings and limits, study-wide: Immune exposure was documented only through CMV serostatus. The authors later found HLA-associated TCR beta chains more clonally expanded than equally common others.

Use of 60 Vbeta and 13 Jbeta primers characterized the PCR. TCRdb's copy holds only in-frame clones and misses some; the assay was immunoSEQ multiplex PCR. The table includes around 190,000 clones, approximately 9.5% detected once. This clone was observed a handful of times. Antigen specificity is unknown. Germline V gene lookup returns CDR1 SGHVS and CDR2 FQNEAQ. This CDR3 spans 16 amino acids. The V segment lost 4 bases and the J segment 5 bases; nucleotides outside the gene matches: 9. The sample consisted of PBMCs. This receptor was identified in a woman younger than 45 in good health and CMV-seropositive. This sequence joins TRBV7-8 and TRBJ2-3, with 10 bases lining up with TRBD1. In DNA form, the CDR3 reads TGTGCCAGCAGCTACTTCTTGGGGACAGGGGTAGATACGCAGTATTTT. Residues: CASSYFLGTGVDTQYF.